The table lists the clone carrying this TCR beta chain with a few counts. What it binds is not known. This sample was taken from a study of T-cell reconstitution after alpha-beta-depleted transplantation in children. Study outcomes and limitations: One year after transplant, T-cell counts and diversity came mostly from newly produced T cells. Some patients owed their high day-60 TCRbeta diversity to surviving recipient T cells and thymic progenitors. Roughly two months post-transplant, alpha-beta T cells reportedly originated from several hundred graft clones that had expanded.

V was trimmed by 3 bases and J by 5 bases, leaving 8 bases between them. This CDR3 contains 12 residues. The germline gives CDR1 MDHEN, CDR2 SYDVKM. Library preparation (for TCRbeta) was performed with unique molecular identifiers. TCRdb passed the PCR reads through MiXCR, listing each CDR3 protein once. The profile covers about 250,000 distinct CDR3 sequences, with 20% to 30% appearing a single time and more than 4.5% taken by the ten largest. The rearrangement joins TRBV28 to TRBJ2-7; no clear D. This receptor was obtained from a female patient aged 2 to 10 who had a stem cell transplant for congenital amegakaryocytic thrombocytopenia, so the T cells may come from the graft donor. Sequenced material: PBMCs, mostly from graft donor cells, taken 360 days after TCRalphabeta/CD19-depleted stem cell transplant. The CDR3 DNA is TGTGCCAGCAGTTTGTTACTTGACGAGCAGTACTTC. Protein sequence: CASSLLLDEQYF. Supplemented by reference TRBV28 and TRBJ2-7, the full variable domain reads DVKVTQSSRYLVKRTGEKVFLECVQDMDHENMFWYRQDPGLGLRLIYFSYDVKMKEKGDIPEGYSVSREKKERFSLILESASTNQTSMYLCASSLLLDEQYFGPGTRLTVT.